The clone carrying this T cell receptor (beta chain) is categorized as medium-sized. Antigen unknown. This entry is derived from a study of liver allograft versus peripheral blood T cells. At the level of the study: Recipients' peripheral blood supplied the T cell receptor repertoires against which those in transplanted livers were compared. Findings and caveats of the study: Peripheral blood repertoires reportedly differed from the T cell receptor repertoires found inside liver allografts.

The CDR3 has 14 amino acids. V gave up 0 bases and J gave up 8 bases, with 8 bases separating them. Germline CDR1 and CDR2: LNHDA and SQIVND (reference sequence). TCRdb fed the reads into MiXCR, producing one record per CDR3 protein. The table has under 15,000 distinct CDR3 sequences, 18% seen once. This clonotype was sampled from a human patient who had a liver transplant. Some T cells may possibly be graft donor cells. This rearrangement joins TRBV19 to TRBJ1-6; no reliable D call. The CDR3 region is CASSIDHSYSPLHF. CDR3 bases: TGTGCCAGTAGTATAGATCACAGTTATTCACCCCTCCACTTT.